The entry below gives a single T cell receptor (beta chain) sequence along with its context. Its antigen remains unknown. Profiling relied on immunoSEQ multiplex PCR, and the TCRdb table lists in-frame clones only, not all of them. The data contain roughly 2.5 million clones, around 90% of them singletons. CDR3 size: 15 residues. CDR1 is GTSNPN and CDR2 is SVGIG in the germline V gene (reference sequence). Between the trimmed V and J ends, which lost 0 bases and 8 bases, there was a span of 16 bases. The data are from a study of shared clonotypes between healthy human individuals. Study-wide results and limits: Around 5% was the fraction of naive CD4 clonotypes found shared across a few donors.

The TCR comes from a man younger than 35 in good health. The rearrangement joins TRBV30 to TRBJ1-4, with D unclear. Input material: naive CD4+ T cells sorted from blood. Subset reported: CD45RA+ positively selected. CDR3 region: CAWSVRAGLSEKLFF. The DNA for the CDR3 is TGTGCCTGGAGTGTACGGGCCGGGCTATCCGAAAAACTGTTTTTT. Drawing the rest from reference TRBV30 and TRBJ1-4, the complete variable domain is SQTIHQWPATLVQPVGSPLSLECTVEGTSNPNLYWYRQAAGRGLQLLFYSVGIGQISSEVPQNLSASRPQDRQFILSSKKLLLSDSGFYLCAWSVRAGLSEKLFFGSGTQLSVL.